This T cell receptor (beta chain) was found in a study of T cells in Graves' hyperthyroidism and ophthalmopathy. Amplified TCR beta CDR3 regions came from RNA transcripts. The HTBI primer set served for first-round RT-PCR of the TCR CDR3. TCRdb re-called the multiplex PCR reads with MiXCR, one entry per CDR3 protein. The sample has some 620,000 distinct CDR3 sequences; 16% are singletons. Whole-study results and caveats: Stable hyperthyroidism was separated from ophthalmopathy by a model based on 13 V-J features.

This clonotype was counted many times. Its matching antigen is unknown. PBMCs were sourced from roughly 9.3 ml fresh peripheral blood. The sequencing input was blood. This clonotype originated in a woman in her thirties with Graves' hyperthyroidism.

For the CDR3, the DNA is TGTGCCCTTTCATCGGGCCGGGGAAACACTGAAGCTTTCTTT. It codes for CALSSGRGNTEAFF. This sequence joins TRBV6-1 and TRBJ1-1, with D unclear. V lost 11 bases and J lost 2, with 18 bases in between. The CDR3 has 14 residues. Germline V lookup: CDR1 MNHNS, CDR2 SASEGT.